The clone carrying this TCR beta chain was seen a handful of times. The sample originates from a study of blood T cells in healthy people across ages. On the study more broadly: Per every two T cells, about one barcoded beta molecule was captured by template switching.

A sample-barcoded 5' primer and a J-beta primer mix were used in a second PCR of roughly 7 to 12 cycles. Each CDR3 protein gets one entry after TCRdb re-called the 5' RACE reads with MiXCR. The sample has 1.5 million to 2 million distinct CDR3 sequences; approximately 28% are singletons. The sequencing sample was made of blood. The clonotype was recovered from a woman in her thirties in good health.

In nucleotides, the CDR3 is TGTGCCAGCAGTGCTGGACGGAGGACCAACGAGCAGTACTTC. This gives the protein CASSAGRRTNEQYF. The V and J genes are TRBV25-1 and TRBJ2-7, with a tentative D call TRBD2 (5 bases). This CDR3 contains 14 residues. Germline V gene lookup returns CDR1 MGHDK and CDR2 SYGVNS. Trimming removed 4 bases at V and 5 bases at J, with 15 bases between.